Each of the 30 T cell receptor beta chains below was sequenced from the same sample in a study of cytomegalovirus exposure and HLA in healthy donors (dated 2017 in TCRdb). Libraries were constructed by the immunoSEQ multiplex PCR assay. TCRdb obtained this table from immuneACCESS and retained in-frame rearrangements with V and J assigned. These tables miss some clones; where compared with another copy, unresolved V genes account for less than half of the shortfall, and the remainder is unexplained. This sample has 150,000 to 200,000 clones in its table, and 91% of those were observed once. The ten largest clones add up to more than 2.5% of the sample. The specimen was PBMCs. These receptors were collected from a woman younger than 35 in good health and CMV-seropositive.

This clone was picked up a small number of times. The DNA for the CDR3 is TGTGCCAGTAGTAGAACACAGGGAGGGGTAGCCAAAAACATTCAGTACTTC. The encoded protein is CASSRTQGGVAKNIQYF. The chain recombines TRBV19 with TRBJ2-4; tentatively, D is TRBD2 (7 bases). V gave up 4 bases and J gave up 0 bases, with 16 bases separating them. The CDR3 spans 17 residues. CDR1 and CDR2 (germline): LNHDA, SQIVND (reference sequence).

The chain uses TRBV27 and TRBJ2-2; D is ambiguous. The ends were cut back, 2 bases at V and 2 bases at J, with 3 bases in the middle. The CDR3 has 13 residues. CDR1 and CDR2 from the germline V gene are MNHEY and SMNVEV (reference sequence). The CDR3 here is CASSLTNTGELFF. The CDR3, as DNA: TGTGCCAGCAGTTTAACAAACACCGGGGAGCTGTTTTTT.

This chain links TRBV7-9 with TRBJ2-2; 7 nucleotides line up with TRBD1. Germline CDR1 reads SEHNR; CDR2 reads FQNEAQ (reference sequence). The CDR3 is 12 residues long. The V gene end was trimmed by 5 bases and the J gene end by 10 bases; junction bases not matched to a gene: 4. CDR3 DNA sequence: TGTGCCAGCAGCCGGGACAGTCCGGAGCTGTTTTTT. This encodes CASSRDSPELFF.

The chain links TRBV11-2 to TRBJ2-3, with D perhaps matching TRBD2 (6 bases). Trimming removed 5 bases at V and 3 bases at J, with 15 bases between. The CDR3 runs 15 residues. The germline CDR1 and CDR2 sequences are SGHAT and FQNNGV. The CDR3, as DNA: TGTGCCAGCAGCCACGCTGGCGGGGTAACAGATACGCAGTATTTT. Translation gives CASSHAGGVTDTQYF.

The chain recombines TRBV15 with TRBJ1-1, with D hard to call. Per the germline V gene, CDR1 is LNHNV and CDR2 is YYDKDF (reference sequence). The CDR3 covers 17 residues. With 0 bases removed from V and 4 bases from J, the gap between germline ends came to 18 bases. CDR3 nucleotides: TGTGCCACCAGCAGAGACTTTAATCTCATGAAGAGCACTGAAGCTTTCTTT. Protein product: CATSRDFNLMKSTEAFF.

The chain uses TRBV28 and TRBJ2-7, with 11 bases fitting TRBD2. Germline V gene lookup returns CDR1 MDHEN and CDR2 SYDVKM. CDR3 length equals 18 residues. V was pared by 2 bases and J by 0 bases, with 9 bases of the junction left unmatched. The CDR3 DNA reads as TGTGCCAGCAGTTTAGAACTAGCGGGAGTCCCTCTCTCCTACGAGCAGTACTTC. It is translated as CASSLELAGVPLSYEQYF.

The gene calls are TRBV2 and TRBJ1-2, with D maybe TRBD1 (5 bases). V lost 6 bases to trimming and J lost 7 bases, with 9 bases between them. The CDR3 loop spans 11 amino acids. Germline assignment: CDR1 SNHLY and CDR2 FYNNEI. The DNA for the CDR3 is TGTGCCAGCAGGGGGACTTCTGGCTACACCTTC. Protein product: CASRGTSGYTF. The complete variable domain, with remaining parts taken from reference TRBV2 and TRBJ1-2, reads EPEVTQTPSHQVTQMGQEVILRCVPISNHLYFYWYRQILGQKVEFLVSFYNNEISEKSEIFDDQFSVERPDGSNFTLKIRSTKLEDSAMYFCASRGTSGYTFGSGTRLTVV.

The CDR3: CASSFGPGEFTGELFF. In DNA form, the CDR3 reads TGTGCCAGCAGTTTCGGTCCGGGAGAATTCACCGGGGAGCTGTTTTTT. The J gene is TRBJ2-2, the V gene TRBV28; weak D call: TRBD2 (6 bases). V shed 3 bases and J shed 4 bases, with 15 bases lying between them. The CDR3 runs 16 residues. Germline-derived CDR1 and CDR2 are MDHEN and SYDVKM.

The chain is built from TRBV13 and TRBJ2-7; D is perhaps TRBD2 (6 bases). CDR1 is PRHDT, CDR2 FYEKMQ, per germline (reference sequence). Trimming stripped 2 bases from V and 2 bases from J, with 10 bases between. This CDR3 comprises 14 residues. In DNA, the CDR3 is TGTGCCAGCAGCTTACGGGGGATTACCTACGAGCAGTACTTC. This sequence encodes CASSLRGITYEQYF.

The chain links TRBV4-1 to TRBJ1-4; D gene uncertain. This CDR3 has 14 amino acids. V was clipped by 4 bases and J by 8 bases, with 14 bases between them. Germline-derived CDR1 and CDR2 are MGHRA and YSYEKL. CDR3 amino acids: CASSPLLSLEKLFF. In DNA form, the CDR3 reads TGCGCCAGCAGCCCCCTTCTTTCCCTGGAAAAACTGTTTTTT.

The chain uses TRBV28 and TRBJ2-1; 8 nucleotides line up with TRBD2. Trimming took 6 bases from V and 4 from J; bases not matched to a gene: 11. Looked up from germline, CDR1 is MDHEN and CDR2 is SYDVKM. The CDR3 spans 16 residues. The CDR3 region is CASSPAGVPRYNEQFF. CDR3 bases: TGTGCCAGCAGCCCAGCGGGAGTCCCTAGATACAATGAGCAGTTCTTC.

The V gene is TRBV19, the J gene TRBJ2-1; 14 positions agree with TRBD2. J gave up 10 bases and V 6 bases, and 11 bases lay outside the gene matches. The germline gives CDR1 LNHDA, CDR2 SQIVND (reference sequence). This CDR3 is 16 amino acids long. The CDR3 nucleotides read TGTGCCAGTAGAGGTCCCAGACTAGCGGGGGGGAAAGAGCAGTTCTTC. Its translation: CASRGPRLAGGKEQFF.

The chain has TRBV28 and TRBJ2-7; TRBD2 aligns across 14 bases. V was pared by 3 bases and J by 6 bases, with 7 bases of the junction left unmatched. Germline V gene lookup returns CDR1 MDHEN and CDR2 SYDVKM. This CDR3 has 16 amino acids. The DNA of the CDR3 is TGTGCCAGCAGTTTCCGACTAGCGGGAGGGCCTGGCGAGCAGTACTTC. Its protein is CASSFRLAGGPGEQYF.

This clone was seen a single time. The chain is built from TRBV5-6 and TRBJ2-5; 9 nucleotides line up with TRBD2. CDR1 is SGHDT, CDR2 YYEEEE, per germline. V trimming: 4 bases; J trimming: 5 bases; junction bases outside the gene matches: 9. CDR3 length: 15 residues. The CDR3: CASSGRGGVGETQYF. For the CDR3, the DNA is TGTGCCAGCAGCGGGCGGGGGGGAGTAGGTGAGACCCAGTACTTC.

This clone was detected once. The genes are TRBV5-4 and TRBJ2-1; 9 nucleotides match TRBD2. CDR1 is SGHNT and CDR2 is YYREEE in the germline V gene (reference sequence). V was pared by 4 bases and J by 3 bases, with 5 bases of the junction left unmatched. The CDR3 has 15 amino acids. The CDR3: CASSTSGRFYNEQFF. The CDR3 coding sequence is TGTGCCAGCAGCACCAGCGGGAGGTTCTACAATGAGCAGTTCTTC.

The chain carries TRBV10-3 and TRBJ2-5, with 7 bases aligning to TRBD2. CDR1 and CDR2 (germline): ENHRY, SYGVKD. The CDR3 has 18 residues. The V segment lost 8 bases and the J segment 4 bases; nucleotides outside the gene matches: 22. The CDR3 here is CAIGTPEGASGRRETQYF. CDR3 coding DNA: TGTGCCATCGGGACCCCGGAGGGAGCTAGCGGACGGCGAGAGACCCAGTACTTC.

This clone showed up just a few times. The V and J genes are TRBV18 and TRBJ2-4; TRBD2 matches 7 bases. J gave up 0 bases and V 3 bases, and 11 bases lay outside the gene matches. The V gene's germline CDR1 is KGHSH and CDR2 LQKENI. The CDR3 has 18 amino acids. The CDR3 sequence is CASSPLSGVSIAKNIQYF. The CDR3 DNA sequence: TGTGCCAGCTCACCCCTCAGCGGGGTTAGCATAGCCAAAAACATTCAGTACTTC.

The V gene is TRBV29-1, the J gene TRBJ1-1, with D unresolved. Germline assignment: CDR1 SQVTM and CDR2 ANQGSEA. Trimming cost V 3 bases and J 1 base, with 12 bases left between them. This CDR3 comprises 14 residues. The CDR3 here is CSVDTTGKNTEAFF. In DNA, the CDR3 is TGCAGCGTTGATACGACGGGAAAGAACACTGAAGCTTTCTTT. The variable domain in full, completed from reference TRBV29-1 and TRBJ1-1, reads SAVISQKPSRDICQRGTSLTIQCQVDSQVTMMFWYRQQPGQSLTLIATANQGSEATYESGFVIDKFPISRPNLTFSTLTVSNMSPEDSSIYLCSVDTTGKNTEAFFGQGTRLTVV.

The chain is built from TRBV5-4 and TRBJ2-7; 9 bases align to TRBD2. CDR1 and CDR2 from the germline V gene are SGHNT and YYREEE (reference sequence). V lost 0 bases, J lost 3 bases, and 19 bases stayed unmatched. The CDR3 covers 20 residues. The CDR3 sequence: CASSLAVAISGGPVYYEQYF. The CDR3 DNA reads as TGTGCCAGCAGCTTGGCCGTCGCGATAAGCGGGGGGCCCGTTTACTACGAGCAGTACTTC.

The chain carries TRBV19 and TRBJ1-2; possible D gene TRBD1, 6 bases. This CDR3 is 13 amino acids long. Germline V gene sequence: CDR1 LNHDA, CDR2 SQIVND (reference sequence). The V end was cut by 4 bases, the J end by 6 bases, with 12 bases between. CDR3 protein: CASSRPGADGYTF. DNA of the CDR3: TGTGCCAGTAGTAGACCAGGGGCGGATGGCTACACCTTC. Combining the CDR3 with reference TRBV19 and TRBJ1-2 gives the whole variable domain DGGITQSPKYLFRKEGQNVTLSCEQNLNHDAMYWYRQDPGQGLRLIYYSQIVNDFQKGDIAEGYSVSREKKESFPLTVTSAQKNPTAFYLCASSRPGADGYTFGSGTRLTVV.

The rearrangement links TRBV9 to TRBJ2-7; tentatively, D is TRBD1 (6 bases). The V end was cut by 3 bases, the J end by 2 bases, with 18 bases between. This CDR3 has 16 residues. Germline V gene sequence: CDR1 SGDLS, CDR2 YYNGEE. The CDR3 is CASSEGGQRPPYEQYF. The CDR3 nucleotides read TGTGCCAGCAGCGAAGGGGGTCAGCGGCCCCCCTACGAGCAGTACTTC.

The V gene is TRBV29-1, the J gene TRBJ2-1, with 7 positions matching TRBD1. The ends lost 6 bases at V and 5 bases at J; junction bases unmatched: 7. This CDR3 has 13 amino acids. Germline V gene sequence: CDR1 SQVTM, CDR2 ANQGSEA. CDR3 region: CSVTGTVHNEQFF. CDR3 sequence (DNA): TGCAGCGTCACCGGGACAGTACACAATGAGCAGTTCTTC.

This chain's CDR3 is CAISDQGEDNYGYTF. The CDR3 DNA reads TGTGCCATCAGTGACCAGGGGGAGGATAACTATGGCTACACCTTC. The chain uses TRBV10-3 and TRBJ1-2; 7 positions agree with TRBD1. This CDR3 is built from 15 residues. Germline V gives CDR1 ENHRY, CDR2 SYGVKD. V lost 3 bases to trimming and J lost 1 base; unmatched junction nucleotides: 5.

The chain employs TRBV6-1 and TRBJ2-3, with D perhaps matching TRBD2 (7 bases). V gave up 2 bases and J gave up 0 bases, with 18 bases separating them. This CDR3 has 18 residues. The germline CDR1 and CDR2 sequences are MNHNS and SASEGT. This chain's CDR3 is CASSERGGSTFSTDTQYF. The CDR3 nucleotides read TGTGCCAGCAGTGAAAGGGGGGGGAGTACCTTTAGCACAGATACGCAGTATTTT.

The V call is TRBV5-1, the J call TRBJ1-1; possibly TRBD1 for D (6 bases). The CDR3 length is 15 residues. Per germline, CDR1 SGHRS and CDR2 YFSETQ. V was trimmed by 2 bases and J by 0 bases, leaving 11 bases between them. In DNA form, the CDR3 reads TGCGCCAGCAGCTTATCCGGGACACTGAACACTGAAGCTTTCTTT. Translation: CASSLSGTLNTEAFF.

The rearrangement uses TRBV6-6 and TRBJ2-2; no clear D. The ends were cut back, 6 bases at V and 4 bases at J, with 12 bases in the middle. The CDR3 is made up of 14 amino acids. The germline V gene encodes CDR1 MNHNY and CDR2 SVGAGI (reference sequence). The chain's CDR3 is CASSLRSSTGELFF. CDR3 bases: TGTGCCAGCAGCCTCCGGTCGAGCACCGGGGAGCTGTTTTTT.

The rearrangement uses TRBV2 and TRBJ2-7; 10 nucleotides line up with TRBD2. The CDR3 contains 16 residues. The germline CDR1 and CDR2 sequences are SNHLY and FYNNEI. V dropped 5 bases and J dropped 5; count of bases not matched to a gene: 12. CDR3 sequence: CASSFREAGGYNEQYF. For the CDR3, the DNA is TGTGCCAGCAGTTTCAGGGAAGCGGGAGGGTACAACGAGCAGTACTTC.

This rearrangement joins TRBV27 to TRBJ2-2; 10 bases agree with TRBD1. CDR3 size: 16 residues. J was trimmed by 4 bases and V by 4 bases; bases with no gene match: 6. Germline V lookup: CDR1 MNHEY, CDR2 SMNVEV (reference sequence). For the CDR3, the DNA is TGTGCCAGCAGTTCGTCCGGGACAGGGGCCACCGGGGAGCTGTTTTTT. This codes for CASSSSGTGATGELFF.

The chain employs TRBV7-9 and TRBJ2-3, with TRBD2 as a possible D gene (5 bases). V was trimmed by 8 bases and J by 1 base, leaving 16 bases between them. This CDR3 contains 15 residues. Germline loops: CDR1 SEHNR, CDR2 FQNEAQ (reference sequence). The CDR3 region is CASVNPGKGTDTQYF. CDR3 DNA: TGTGCCAGCGTCAATCCCGGGAAGGGCACAGATACGCAGTATTTT.

This sequence joins TRBV15 and TRBJ2-5; 8 bases agree with TRBD2. The ends lost 2 bases at V and 3 bases at J; junction bases unmatched: 11. Germline V lookup: CDR1 LNHNV, CDR2 YYDKDF (reference sequence). There are 17 residues in the CDR3. Here the CDR3 DNA reads TGTGCCACCAGCAGACTAAACCCGGGACTAGGGAAAGAGACCCAGTACTTC. Its protein product is CATSRLNPGLGKETQYF. The whole variable domain, filled in from reference TRBV15 and TRBJ2-5, reads DAMVIQNPRYQVTQFGKPVTLSCSQTLNHNVMYWYQQKSSQAPKLLFHYYDKDFNNEADTPDNFQSRRPNTSFCFLDIRSPGLGDTAMYLCATSRLNPGLGKETQYFGPGTRLLVL.